The T cell receptor beta chain described here comes from a study of identical twins. General study results and limits: In beta out-of-frame sequences, the excess sharing between twins was weaker. High-abundance cord blood beta clonotypes had fewer insertions; memory repertoires showed none.

TCRdb reanalysed the 5' RACE reads using MiXCR and keeps one entry per CDR3 protein. The table includes roughly 350,000 distinct CDR3 sequences, about 12% detected once. This CDR3 has 16 residues. Germline V gene sequence: CDR1 SGHRS, CDR2 YFSETQ. The J segment lost 2 bases and the V segment lost 4 bases, leaving 6 bases of the junction unmatched. Every sampled donor was Caucasian and healthy. This clonotype was seen a handful of times. What it binds is unknown. These data also featured in a second study, about yellow fever vaccine responses in identical twins.

The gene calls are TRBV5-1 and TRBJ2-1; 10 bases fit TRBD1. Sequencing was done on a sample of CD8+ T cells sorted from blood. The sequence derives from a woman between 18 and 30 years old in good health. The CDR3 loop is CASSAGQGGPYNEQFF. In nucleotides, the CDR3 is TGCGCCAGCAGCGCCGGACAGGGGGGCCCCTACAATGAGCAGTTCTTC.